The T cell receptor (beta chain) described here comes from a study of T cell responses to AZD1222 COVID-19 vaccine. TCRdb's copy holds only in-frame clones and misses some; the assay was immunoSEQ multiplex PCR. The repertoire consists of 150,000 to 180,000 clones, with under 95% occurring once and the leading ten covering around 18%. The CDR3 runs 14 residues. Germline V gene lookup returns CDR1 MNHEY and CDR2 SMNVEV (reference sequence). V was pared by 6 bases and J by 3 bases, with 11 bases between. This clone was picked up one time. V gene TRBV27 combines with J gene TRBJ1-4; D is unresolved. This sequence was found in an adult in good health. The sample here was peripheral blood, taken on day 0 of AZD1222 vaccination. For the CDR3, the DNA is TGTGCCAGCAGCCTAGTCAGACCTAATGAAAAACTGTTTTTT. Residues: CASSLVRPNEKLFF.